The 7 T cell receptor beta chains presented below share a single source sample, sequenced in a study of cytomegalovirus exposure and HLA in healthy donors. The repertoire was sequenced with immunoSEQ multiplex PCR; TCRdb's copy has only in-frame clones and lacks some. This table holds approximately 110,000 clones, roughly 94% found once. The sample comprised PBMCs. Every receptor here comes from a woman under 30 in good health and CMV-seronegative.

The V gene is TRBV30, the J gene TRBJ2-3, with D perhaps TRBD2 (6 bases). Germline V gives CDR1 GTSNPN, CDR2 SVGIG (reference sequence). Trimming left V 4 bases short and J 0 bases short, with 17 bases between. There are 16 residues in the CDR3. Written as DNA, the CDR3 is TGTGCCTGGACAGTTGGGGCGGGGTTTAGCACAGATACGCAGTATTTT. Its protein is CAWTVGAGFSTDTQYF.

The chain employs TRBV5-4 and TRBJ2-7, with D hard to call. From germline, CDR1 is SGHNT and CDR2 YYREEE (reference sequence). V lost 1 base, J lost 0 bases, and 8 bases lay in between. This CDR3 has 14 residues. CDR3 region: CASSLYTSSYEQYF. CDR3 DNA sequence: TGTGCCAGCAGCTTGTACACGTCCTCCTACGAGCAGTACTTC.

V usage is TRBV5-8 and J usage is TRBJ2-6; D is perhaps TRBD2 (5 bases). There are 17 residues in the CDR3. The V gene lost 0 bases and the J gene lost 0 bases, with 10 bases spanning the gap. Germline V gene sequence: CDR1 SGHTS, CDR2 YDEGEE. Written as DNA, the CDR3 is TGTGCCAGCAGCTTGGCCTCGAGGGCCTCTGGGGCCAACGTCCTGACTTTC. This codes for CASSLASRASGANVLTF. Variable domain in full (rest from reference TRBV5-8 and TRBJ2-6): EAGVTQSPTHLIKTRGQQATLRCSPISGHTSVYWYQQALGLGLQFLLWYDEGEERNRGNFPPRFSGRQFPNYSSELNVNALELEDSALYLCASSLASRASGANVLTFGAGSRLTVL.

The chain couples TRBV7-2 to TRBJ2-5, with D possibly TRBD2 on 6 matching bases. V lost 8 bases, J lost 5 bases, and 12 bases lay in between. Germline loops: CDR1 SGHTA, CDR2 FQGNSA. The CDR3 covers 12 residues. CDR3 residues: CASVRGGETQYF. Written as DNA, the CDR3 is TGTGCCAGCGTTAGAGGAGGGGAGACCCAGTACTTC.

The chain carries TRBV2 and TRBJ2-3, with D possibly TRBD1 on 5 matching bases. Trimming removed 1 base from V and 7 bases from J, with 12 bases in between. The CDR3 extends over 14 amino acids. Germline V CDR1 and CDR2: SNHLY, FYNNEI. The CDR3 here is CASSEEGWKNTQYF. CDR3 nucleotides: TGTGCCAGCAGTGAAGAGGGGTGGAAAAATACGCAGTATTTT.

This chain connects TRBV19 to TRBJ1-5, with no clear D. Germline CDR1 and CDR2: LNHDA and SQIVND (reference sequence). V lost 7 bases to trimming and J lost 5 bases, with 21 bases between them. This CDR3 contains 16 residues. In DNA form, the CDR3 reads TGTGCCAGTACTTATAGACTGGGAGGGAGCCATCAGCCCCAGCATTTT. It yields the protein CASTYRLGGSHQPQHF.

The chain couples TRBV28 to TRBJ1-2, with D possibly being TRBD1 (5 bases). The CDR3 is made up of 14 amino acids. V lost 6 bases to trimming and J lost 1 base, with 12 bases between them. CDR1 is MDHEN and CDR2 is SYDVKM in the germline V gene. CDR3 DNA sequence: TGTGCCAGCAGGGACAAATTTTTTAACTATGGCTACACCTTC. It translates to CASRDKFFNYGYTF.